Shown below are 17 T cell receptor beta chains from a single sample sequenced in a study of CD8 T cells in ankylosing spondylitis. Via MiXCR, TCRdb re-called the 5' RACE reads, giving one row per CDR3 protein. Altogether 200,000 to 300,000 distinct CDR3 sequences are present, 10% being singletons, with the ten largest covering around 2.6%. The specimen was blood, either unsorted or a sorted T cell fraction (not recorded which). The source is a male donor with ankylosing spondylitis or in good health (not recorded which).

The V and J genes are TRBV20-1 and TRBJ2-1; D may match TRBD1 or TRBD2 (7 bases each). V was shortened by 5 bases and J by 8 bases, with 19 bases between the two germline ends. The CDR3 length is 14 residues. Germline V gene sequence: CDR1 DFQATT, CDR2 SNEGSKA (reference sequence). Here the CDR3 DNA reads TGCAGTGCTTTCACGGGGAGGGGGCTGGATGAGCAGTTCTTC. Its translation is CSAFTGRGLDEQFF.

This chain connects TRBV4-1 to TRBJ2-7, with D unclear. This CDR3 contains 15 residues. The V gene's germline CDR1 is MGHRA and CDR2 YSYEKL. V was trimmed by 4 bases and J by 4 bases, leaving 17 bases between them. The CDR3 DNA sequence: TGCGCCAGCAGCCTAGGCGTAGACGTCTCATACGAGCAGTACTTC. It is translated as CASSLGVDVSYEQYF.

This clonotype was detected only a few times. This chain links TRBV7-2 with TRBJ1-6; 10 nucleotides align to TRBD1. The CDR3 runs to 16 residues. Germline CDR1 reads SGHTA; CDR2 reads FQGNSA. The trim removed 5 bases at V and 13 bases at J, leaving 14 bases unmatched. CDR3 amino acids: CASSPTTGGGLPPLHF. In DNA, the CDR3 is TGTGCCAGCAGCCCCACGACAGGGGGCGGTTTACCCCCCCTCCACTTT.

This clonotype was counted at least ten times. The chain recombines TRBV5-3 with TRBJ2-1; no reliable D call. TRBV5-3 is assigned to the ORF class and has an uncertain function. V was trimmed by 5 bases and J by 2 bases, leaving 11 bases between them. The CDR3 runs to 14 residues. The chain's CDR3 is CARSPILAYNEQFF. Written as DNA, the CDR3 is TGTGCCAGAAGTCCTATCTTGGCCTACAATGAGCAGTTCTTC.

This clonotype has only a few counts. Written as DNA, the CDR3 is TGTGCCAGCAGCCATGGGACTAGCGGGGGGGCCAGGGTCAATGAGCAGTTCTTC. Residues: CASSHGTSGGARVNEQFF. This chain links TRBV3-1 with TRBJ2-1, with TRBD2 matching over 16 bases. This CDR3 has 18 amino acids. V trimming: 3 bases; J trimming: 6 bases; junction bases outside the gene matches: 8. Looked up from germline, CDR1 is LGHDT and CDR2 is YNNKEL (reference sequence).

As regards this clonotype: With a much larger clone just one base away, this may be a read error. This chain uses TRBV6-1 with TRBJ1-2, with D possibly matching TRBD1 (6 bases). The CDR3 consists of 13 residues. The germline CDR1 and CDR2 sequences are MNHNS and SASEGT. Trimming took off 7 bases at V and 4 bases at J, with 13 bases between the two ends. The DNA of the CDR3 is TGTGCCAGCATGAAGGGACACTCCTATGGCTACACCTTC. Amino acids: CASMKGHSYGYTF.

This clonotype showed up many times. This chain uses TRBV29-1 with TRBJ2-1, with D possibly being TRBD2 (6 bases). V lost 4 bases, J lost 0 bases, and 13 bases lay in between. CDR3 length equals 15 residues. Germline V gene lookup returns CDR1 SQVTM and CDR2 ANQGSEA. The CDR3 is CSVVDGSSSYNEQFF. The CDR3 region has the DNA TGCAGCGTTGTCGACGGGAGTAGCTCCTACAATGAGCAGTTCTTC.

V is TRBV20-1 and J is TRBJ1-3; 7 positions match TRBD1. The CDR3 runs to 13 residues. The V gene's germline CDR1 is DFQATT and CDR2 SNEGSKA (reference sequence). V lost 5 bases, J lost 4 bases, and 5 bases stayed unmatched. The CDR3 DNA is TGCAGTGCTCGGGAAGGGGGCGGAAACACCATATATTTT. Encoded protein: CSAREGGGNTIYF.

This clonotype was recorded many times. The rearrangement uses TRBV5-6 and TRBJ2-6; TRBD1 aligns across 8 bases. J was trimmed by 1 base and V by 2 bases; bases with no gene match: 2. CDR3 size: 16 residues. Germline CDR1 is SGHDT and CDR2 is YYEEEE. The CDR3: CASSFRTGSGANVLTF. The CDR3 bases are TGTGCCAGCAGCTTTCGGACAGGGTCTGGGGCCAACGTCCTGACTTTC.

In this sample, this clonotype turned up many times. V gene TRBV5-1 combines with J gene TRBJ2-3; possible D gene TRBD2, 6 bases. Looked up from germline, CDR1 is SGHRS and CDR2 is YFSETQ. V lost 4 bases and J lost 3, with 15 bases in between. CDR3 length: 15 amino acids. DNA of the CDR3: TGCGCCAGCAGCCCGGGAGAGTTATTTACAGATACGCAGTATTTT. It specifies CASSPGELFTDTQYF.

Many counts were recorded for this clonotype. The chain couples TRBV7-2 to TRBJ2-1, with 11 bases fitting TRBD1. J gave up 0 bases and V 5 bases, and 6 bases lay outside the gene matches. The germline CDR1 and CDR2 sequences are SGHTA and FQGNSA. This CDR3 is built from 17 residues. The CDR3 spells CASSRDRGLSSYNEQFF. The CDR3 nucleotides read TGTGCCAGCAGCCGGGACAGGGGGTTGTCCTCCTACAATGAGCAGTTCTTC.

This chain connects TRBV15 to TRBJ2-1; 11 bases fit TRBD1. The junction had 8 bases not matched to a gene; V was cut back by 1 base and J by 9 bases. CDR1 and CDR2 from the germline V gene are LNHNV and YYDKDF (reference sequence). CDR3 size: 16 residues. CDR3 loop: CATSRAPGQGVAEQFF. Written as DNA, the CDR3 is TGTGCCACCAGCAGAGCCCCGGGACAGGGGGTAGCTGAGCAGTTCTTC.

The table lists this clonotype with many counts. The chain is built from TRBV20-1 and TRBJ2-7; D is uncertain. The CDR3 consists of 11 residues. Germline CDR1 reads DFQATT; CDR2 reads SNEGSKA (reference sequence). V was shortened by 6 bases and J by 3 bases, with 9 bases between the two germline ends. CDR3 loop: CSASPLYEQYF. Written as DNA, the CDR3 is TGCAGTGCCTCCCCGCTCTACGAGCAGTACTTC.

The chain combines TRBV6-6 with TRBJ2-7; perhaps TRBD1 as D (6 bases). CDR1 and CDR2 from the germline V gene are MNHNY and SVGAGI (reference sequence). V was cut by 9 bases and J by 3 bases, with 15 bases left in between. This CDR3 is built from 13 residues. CDR3 sequence reads: CASSTGLYYEQYF. The CDR3 region has the DNA TGTGCCAGTTCGACAGGCCTTTACTACGAGCAGTACTTC.

This clonotype has at least ten counts. The genes are TRBV15 and TRBJ2-7; D might be TRBD2 (6 bases). CDR3 length equals 14 residues. Germline V CDR1 and CDR2: LNHNV, YYDKDF (reference sequence). V was cut by 5 bases and J by 2 bases, with 13 bases left in between. Here the CDR3 reads CATSGGTSTYEQYF. For the CDR3, the DNA is TGTGCCACCAGCGGCGGGACTTCCACCTACGAGCAGTACTTC.

The rearrangement links TRBV6-5 to TRBJ2-1; D perhaps matches TRBD1 (6 bases). Germline V gives CDR1 MNHEY, CDR2 SVGAGI. The V gene lost 2 bases and the J gene lost 10 bases, with 18 bases spanning the gap. This CDR3 has 15 residues. The CDR3 reads CASSYGGPGRKEQFF. The CDR3 bases are TGTGCCAGCAGTTACGGGGGCCCGGGGCGCAAGGAGCAGTTCTTC.

This clonotype was detected ten times or more. J is TRBJ2-7 and V is TRBV5-5; D remains unclear. This CDR3 spans 13 amino acids. Between the trimmed V and J ends, which lost 4 bases and 0 bases, there was a span of 8 bases. Germline CDR1 and CDR2: SGHKS and YYEKEE (reference sequence). CDR3 amino acids: CASSQRPSYEQYF. CDR3 coding DNA: TGTGCCAGCAGCCAACGGCCCTCCTACGAGCAGTACTTC.